The clone carrying this T cell receptor beta chain was seen a few times. Germline V gene sequence: CDR1 MDHEN, CDR2 SYDVKM. The CDR3 is 14 amino acids. Trimming took off 2 bases at V and 0 bases at J, with 5 bases between the two ends. Then a second PCR, running roughly 7 to 12 cycles, was carried out with a sample-barcoded 5' primer and a J-beta primer mix. Each TCR beta cDNA got a 12-nucleotide random molecular identifier. MiXCR was run by TCRdb on the 5' RACE reads, yielding one entry per CDR3 protein. This sample has 500,000 to 600,000 distinct CDR3 sequences, with 25% to 30% found just once. The sample is drawn from a study of blood T cells in healthy people across ages. A minimum of 7 million PBMCs was isolated per sample.

This TCR was recovered from a woman in her 70s in good health. The chain is built from TRBV28 and TRBJ2-4, with D unclear. The sequencing input was blood. CDR3: CASSLREAKNIQYF. The CDR3 DNA is TGTGCCAGCAGTTTAAGAGAAGCCAAAAACATTCAGTACTTC. Based on the CDR3 plus reference TRBV28 and TRBJ2-4, the full variable domain is DVKVTQSSRYLVKRTGEKVFLECVQDMDHENMFWYRQDPGLGLRLIYFSYDVKMKEKGDIPEGYSVSREKKERFSLILESASTNQTSMYLCASSLREAKNIQYFGAGTRLSVL.